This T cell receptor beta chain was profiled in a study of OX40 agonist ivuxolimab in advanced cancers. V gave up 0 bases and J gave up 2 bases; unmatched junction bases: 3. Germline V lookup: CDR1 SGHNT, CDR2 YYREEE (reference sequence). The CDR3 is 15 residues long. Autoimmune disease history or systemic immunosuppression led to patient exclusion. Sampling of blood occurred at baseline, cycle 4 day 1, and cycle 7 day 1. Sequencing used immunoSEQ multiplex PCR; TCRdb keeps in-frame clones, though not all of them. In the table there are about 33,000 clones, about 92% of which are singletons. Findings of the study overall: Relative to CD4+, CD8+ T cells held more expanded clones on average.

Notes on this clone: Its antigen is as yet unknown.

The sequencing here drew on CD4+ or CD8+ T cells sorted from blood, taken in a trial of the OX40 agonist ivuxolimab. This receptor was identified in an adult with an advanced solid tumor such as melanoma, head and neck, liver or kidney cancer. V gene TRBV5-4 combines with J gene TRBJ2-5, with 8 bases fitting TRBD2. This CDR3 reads CASSLGGGLQETQYF. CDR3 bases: TGTGCCAGCAGCTTGGGCGGGGGGCTTCAAGAGACCCAGTACTTC.